The next 31 T cell receptor beta chains were all read from a single sample in a study of blood T cells in healthy people across ages. For the second PCR, which ran for roughly 6 to 11 cycles, a sample-barcoded 5' primer and a J-beta primer mix were used. MiXCR, applied by TCRdb to the 5' RACE reads, yields one record per CDR3 protein. The repertoire holds approximately 800,000 distinct CDR3 sequences, with approximately 59% as singletons. Sequenced: blood. These receptors all stem from a man aged 30 to 45 in good health.

Of note for this clonotype: A read error is possible here, since a much larger clone lies one base away. The CDR3 bases are TGTGCCAGCAGTTACGACGGCCACAATGGGCAGTTCTTC. Its translation: CASSYDGHNGQFF. The V gene is TRBV6-5, the J gene TRBJ2-1; D call uncertain. CDR1 MNHEY and CDR2 SVGAGI come from the germline V gene. CDR3 length equals 13 residues.

This clonotype was counted between two and nine times. The V call is TRBV6-2 or TRBV6-3, the J call TRBJ2-7; D uncertain. Trimming left V 8 bases short and J 3 bases short, with 5 bases between. The CDR3 has 10 amino acids. The V gene's germline CDR1 is MNHEY and CDR2 SVGEGT. The CDR3 nucleotides read TGTGCCAGCGCTGACTACGAGCAGTACTTC. Encoded protein: CASADYEQYF.

This rearrangement joins TRBV29-1 to TRBJ2-3; 10 bases are a match to TRBD1. V was pared by 2 bases and J by 5 bases, with 7 bases of the junction left unmatched. Germline V gene data show CDR1 as SQVTM and CDR2 as ANQGSEA. The CDR3 consists of 15 residues. CDR3 sequence reads: CSVELGTGAGDTQYF. The DNA of the CDR3 is TGCAGCGTTGAATTGGGGACAGGGGCGGGAGATACGCAGTATTTT.

This sequence joins TRBV7-9 and TRBJ1-1; D remains ambiguous. Germline V gene data show CDR1 as SEHNR and CDR2 as FQNEAQ (reference sequence). This CDR3 region has 14 residues. Between the trimmed V and J ends, which lost 2 bases and 0 bases, there was a span of 7 bases. CDR3 in amino acids: CASSLLLMNTEAFF. DNA for the CDR3: TGTGCCAGCAGCTTACTACTGATGAACACTGAAGCTTTCTTT.

The chain is built from TRBV9 and TRBJ2-3; 10 nucleotides align to TRBD2. The J segment lost 6 bases and the V segment lost 0 bases, leaving 13 bases of the junction unmatched. This CDR3 comprises 18 residues. Germline V gene sequence: CDR1 SGDLS, CDR2 YYNGEE. Written as DNA, the CDR3 is TGTGCCAGCAGCGTAGGTAGCGGGGGGACCTGGTCGTTGGATACGCAGTATTTT. This gives the protein CASSVGSGGTWSLDTQYF.

The chain joins TRBV7-8 to TRBJ2-7; D unresolved. The CDR3 runs 15 residues. Trimming took 2 bases from V and 4 from J, leaving 15 bases between them. Germline loops: CDR1 SGHVS, CDR2 FQNEAQ. CDR3 DNA sequence: TGTGCCAGCAGCTTAAACCGGCAGGCGGTTTACGAGCAGTACTTC. It codes for CASSLNRQAVYEQYF.

The chain joins TRBV4-3 to TRBJ2-7, with 7 bases identical to TRBD1. The CDR3 totals 15 residues. V lost 1 base and J lost 0; bases outside the gene matches: 3. Germline V lookup: CDR1 LGHNA, CDR2 YSLEER. CDR3 protein: CASSQARDSSYEQYF. CDR3 DNA: TGCGCCAGCAGCCAAGCCCGGGACAGCTCCTACGAGCAGTACTTC.

V is TRBV6-5 and J is TRBJ2-3; TRBD1 agrees at 12 bases. The CDR3 contains 20 residues. Germline V gives CDR1 MNHEY, CDR2 SVGAGI. V shed 4 bases, J shed 0 bases, and the junction held 14 bases outside the gene matches. The CDR3, as DNA: TGTGCCAGCAGTTCCCCCGGGACAGGGGGCGGGACTACTAGCACAGATACGCAGTATTTT. Amino acid sequence: CASSSPGTGGGTTSTDTQYF.

This clonotype was counted once. The junction shows a germline mismatch at one end, possibly a read error. The chain uses TRBV7-2 and TRBJ2-3; D gene ambiguous. CDR1 and CDR2 from the germline V gene are SGHTA and FQGNSA. The CDR3 runs to 14 residues. This CDR3 is CVSSLPRITDTQYF. The CDR3 DNA follows: TGTGTCAGCAGCTTACCACGGATTACAGATACGCAGTATTTT.

V gene TRBV20-1 combines with J gene TRBJ1-4; possibly TRBD1 for D (5 bases). This CDR3 has 15 residues. From germline, CDR1 is DFQATT and CDR2 SNEGSKA (reference sequence). V dropped 7 bases and J dropped 2 bases, with 17 bases sitting between them. The CDR3, as DNA: TGCAGTGTTTCCAGACCTGGGGCTACTAATGAAAAACTGTTTTTT. It translates to CSVSRPGATNEKLFF.

This chain uses TRBV10-3 with TRBJ1-5, with 10 bases that match TRBD1. CDR3 size: 14 residues. CDR1 is ENHRY and CDR2 is SYGVKD in the germline V gene. The V and J ends lost 3 bases and 5 bases, in that order; junction bases with no gene match: 1. CDR3 amino acids: CAISDGTGDQPQHF. The CDR3 DNA reads TGTGCCATCAGTGATGGGACAGGGGATCAGCCCCAGCATTTT.

The chain carries TRBV9 and TRBJ1-5, with TRBD1 as a possible D gene (6 bases). V was clipped by 1 base and J by 2 bases, with 10 bases between them. The CDR3 sequence is 15 residues long. Per the germline V gene, CDR1 is SGDLS and CDR2 is YYNGEE. CDR3 sequence (DNA): TGTGCCAGCAGCGTATCAGGGGACGGCAATCAGCCCCAGCATTTT. Translated, it gives CASSVSGDGNQPQHF.

The chain carries TRBV29-1 and TRBJ2-7; perhaps D is TRBD1 or TRBD2 (5 bases each). Germline V gene lookup returns CDR1 SQVTM and CDR2 ANQGSEA. CDR3 size: 16 residues. The V gene lost 4 bases and the J gene lost 3 bases, with 22 bases spanning the gap. The CDR3 spells CSVGHRRGPGSYEQYF. The CDR3 DNA sequence: TGCAGCGTTGGCCACCGACGGGGCCCAGGAAGCTACGAGCAGTACTTC.

The genes are TRBV13 and TRBJ2-3; D remains unclear. Germline V gene sequence: CDR1 PRHDT, CDR2 FYEKMQ (reference sequence). The CDR3 length is 14 residues. V was cut by 5 bases and J by 3 bases, with 12 bases left in between. CDR3 amino acids: CASSGPRTTDTQYF. CDR3 sequence (DNA): TGTGCCAGCAGCGGCCCACGGACGACAGATACGCAGTATTTT.

This clonotype occurred a few times. The rearrangement links TRBV20-1 to TRBJ2-3; the match to TRBD2 covers 9 bases. Germline-derived CDR1 and CDR2 are DFQATT and SNEGSKA (reference sequence). The V and J ends lost 5 bases and 3 bases, in that order; junction bases with no gene match: 6. The CDR3 has 14 amino acids. For the CDR3, the DNA is TGCAGTGCTGGGGGCGGGGGGGGAACAGATACGCAGTATTTT. It codes for CSAGGGGGTDTQYF.

This clonotype was seen only a few times. V is TRBV4-3 and J is TRBJ2-5; TRBD1 might be the D (6 bases). CDR3 length: 14 amino acids. Germline V gene data show CDR1 as LGHNA and CDR2 as YSLEER. The V gene lost 0 bases and the J gene lost 5 bases, with 10 bases spanning the gap. In nucleotides, the CDR3 is TGCGCCAGCAGCCAAGATTGGGGGCGCGAGACCCAGTACTTC. Its translation is CASSQDWGRETQYF.

V gene TRBV7-9 combines with J gene TRBJ2-3; no clear D gene. Germline CDR1 reads SEHNR; CDR2 reads FQNEAQ (reference sequence). V lost 1 base to trimming and J lost 2 bases, with 7 bases between them. This CDR3 region has 14 residues. CDR3 residues: CASSLDRPTDTQYF. In nucleotides, the CDR3 is TGTGCCAGCAGCTTAGACAGACCCACAGATACGCAGTATTTT.

V and J are TRBV6-2 or TRBV6-3 and TRBJ2-1; 9 bases match TRBD2. This CDR3 spans 14 amino acids. V lost 5 bases to trimming and J lost 8 bases; unmatched junction nucleotides: 7. Germline V gives CDR1 MNHEY, CDR2 SVGEGT. The CDR3 reads CASSGGGGAYEQFF. The CDR3 nucleotides are TGTGCCAGCAGTGGTGGCGGGGGGGCCTATGAGCAGTTCTTC.

The CDR3 spells CASSWDKGELFF. CDR3 nucleotides: TGTGCCAGCAGCTGGGACAAAGGGGAGCTGTTTTTT. This chain uses TRBV7-2 with TRBJ2-2, with D possibly being TRBD1 (6 bases). Germline V gene data show CDR1 as SGHTA and CDR2 as FQGNSA. The CDR3 contains 12 residues. V lost 4 bases to trimming and J lost 8 bases, with 8 bases between them.

The genes are TRBV7-2 and TRBJ2-5; weak D call: TRBD2 (5 bases). Germline V CDR1 and CDR2: SGHTA, FQGNSA. CDR3 size: 15 residues. The V end was cut by 1 base, the J end by 0 bases, with 9 bases between. The CDR3 bases are TGTGCCAGCAGCTTAGGAAGCGGATACCAAGAGACCCAGTACTTC. Translation: CASSLGSGYQETQYF.

CDR3 DNA: TGCGCCAGCAGCTTGGCCATTAACGGAGGCAGATCACCCCTCCACTTT. Translating gives CASSLAINGGRSPLHF. This sequence joins TRBV5-1 and TRBJ1-6, with D hard to call. Germline-derived CDR1 and CDR2 are SGHRS and YFSETQ. CDR3 length: 16 amino acids. V lost 0 bases and J lost 10, with 17 bases in between.

This chain links TRBV20-1 with TRBJ2-4; 10 nucleotides match TRBD1. The J call may be in error: the DNA end matches TRBJ2-5 better. This CDR3 spans 17 amino acids. Germline assignment: CDR1 DFQATT and CDR2 SNEGSKA (reference sequence). The CDR3 reads CSARDLAGDRGPETQYF. As DNA, the CDR3 is TGCAGTGCTAGAGATCTGGCGGGGGACAGGGGACCAGAGACCCAGTACTTC.

The CDR3 sequence: CASSLELQANQPQHF. The CDR3 DNA follows: TGTGCCAGCAGCTTAGAACTACAGGCGAATCAGCCCCAGCATTTT. The J gene is TRBJ1-5, the V gene TRBV7-8, with D perhaps TRBD1 (5 bases). V was trimmed by 1 base and J by 4 bases, leaving 11 bases between them. This CDR3 has 15 residues. Germline loops: CDR1 SGHVS, CDR2 FQNEAQ.

The sample holds a few counts of this clonotype. The chain has TRBV21-1 and TRBJ2-1; the D call of TRBD2 is as the table states it, not checked on the DNA. TRBV21-1 is annotated as a pseudogene. The CDR3 totals 16 residues. CDR3 protein: CASRFNGTIKCDEQFF. CDR3 bases: TGTGCCAGCAGATTCAACGGGACTATCAAGTGCGATGAGCAGTTCTTC.

There are a few counts of this clonotype. This chain uses TRBV9 with TRBJ2-7; D call uncertain. CDR1 is SGDLS and CDR2 is YYNGEE in the germline V gene. V shed 4 bases and J shed 2 bases, with 16 bases lying between them. The CDR3 spans 15 residues. The CDR3 bases are TGTGCCAGCAGCCCGAGATTGGGCCTCACCTACGAGCAGTACTTC. Its translation: CASSPRLGLTYEQYF.

The chain recombines TRBV6-2 or TRBV6-3 with TRBJ1-5; no firm D call. CDR3 length: 11 amino acids. CDR1 MNHEY and CDR2 SVGEGT come from the germline V gene. Trimming stripped 3 bases from V and 6 bases from J, with 3 bases between. CDR3 amino acids: CASSYCQPQHF. CDR3 bases: TGTGCCAGCAGTTATTGTCAGCCCCAGCATTTT.

In this sample, this clonotype turned up a few times. V gene TRBV3-1 combines with J gene TRBJ2-4; D gene ambiguous. The CDR3 contains 15 residues. In germline, CDR1 is LGHDT, CDR2 YNNKEL (reference sequence). The V end lost 2 bases, the J end lost 4 bases, and 12 bases lay between the germline ends. CDR3 loop: CASSQPDGPKNIQYF. The CDR3 DNA reads as TGTGCCAGCAGCCAACCCGATGGTCCAAAAAACATTCAGTACTTC.

This clonotype showed up just a few times. This chain links TRBV6-5 with TRBJ1-1; D is undetermined. CDR1 is MNHEY, CDR2 SVGAGI, per germline. This CDR3 is 10 amino acids long. Trimming took 10 bases from V and 2 from J, leaving 5 bases between them. CDR3 DNA: TGTGCCACACTCAACACTGAAGCTTTCTTT. Translation: CATLNTEAFF.

This clonotype was detected many times. The V and J genes are TRBV5-1 and TRBJ2-7, with 9 bases that match TRBD1. Germline V lookup: CDR1 SGHRS, CDR2 YFSETQ. The V and J ends lost 4 bases and 2 bases, in that order; junction bases with no gene match: 13. This CDR3 is built from 17 residues. CDR3 in DNA: TGCGCCAGCAGCAAGCCGGAACAGGGGGCAGGGACCTACGAGCAGTACTTC. Translated: CASSKPEQGAGTYEQYF. The complete variable domain, with remaining parts taken from reference TRBV5-1 and TRBJ2-7, reads KAGVTQTPRYLIKTRGQQVTLSCSPISGHRSVSWYQQTPGQGLQFLFEYFSETQRNKGNFPGRFSGRQFSNSRSEMNVSTLELGDSALYLCASSKPEQGAGTYEQYFGPGTRLTVT.

The chain employs TRBV20-1 and TRBJ2-3; D remains unclear. Germline V lookup: CDR1 DFQATT, CDR2 SNEGSKA (reference sequence). V dropped 4 bases and J dropped 1 base, with 9 bases sitting between them. The CDR3 consists of 13 residues. CDR3 residues: CSATPERTDTQYF. Here the CDR3 DNA reads TGCAGTGCTACCCCGGAACGCACAGATACGCAGTATTTT.

This chain connects TRBV11-2 to TRBJ2-1; D remains unclear. Germline CDR1 SGHAT, CDR2 FQNNGV. V was pared by 0 bases and J by 1 base, with 10 bases between. CDR3 size: 16 residues. For the CDR3, the DNA is TGTGCCAGCAGCTTAGATCTCGTTGGGTCCTACAATGAGCAGTTCTTC. It codes for CASSLDLVGSYNEQFF. The full variable domain, rest sourced from reference TRBV11-2 and TRBJ2-1, is EAGVAQSPRYKIIEKRQSVAFWCNPISGHATLYWYQQILGQGPKLLIQFQNNGVVDDSQLPKDRFSAERLKGVDSTLKIQPAKLEDSAVYLCASSLDLVGSYNEQFFGPGTRLTVL.